The 2 T cell receptor beta chains presented below share a single source sample, sequenced in a study of regulatory T cells in long-lasting Graves disease. Construction of TCR beta libraries relied on iRepertoire HTBI primers and on Arm-PCR targeting CDR3 regions. TCRdb itself ran the multiplex PCR reads through MiXCR, one entry per CDR3 protein. Here the sample spans some 450,000 distinct CDR3 sequences, about 17% being singletons. This sample's time point: newly diagnosed GD, antithyroid drugs for less than 3 months. Making the TCR library involved RNA that had been extracted from PBMCs. A further study also used this sample, focusing on T cells in Graves' hyperthyroidism and ophthalmopathy.

Sequencing was performed on peripheral blood mononuclear cells (PBMCs), taken at new diagnosis, from a patient treated with antithyroid drugs. These receptors were taken from a woman aged 30 to 39 with Graves disease.

There are many counts of this clonotype. The CDR3 bases are TGTGCCAGCAGCTTGGGGCATAATCTAGAGACCCAGTACTTC. This codes for CASSLGHNLETQYF. This chain uses TRBV11-2 with TRBJ2-5; weak D call: TRBD1 (5 bases). This CDR3 spans 14 amino acids. Trimming stripped 3 bases from V and 4 bases from J, with 12 bases between. Germline V gene data show CDR1 as SGHAT and CDR2 as FQNNGV.

This clonotype appeared many times. J is TRBJ2-1 and V is TRBV5-1, with a weak D call TRBD2 (7 bases). Trimming took 1 base from V and 7 from J, leaving 18 bases between them. The CDR3 loop spans 16 amino acids. Per the germline V gene, CDR1 is SGHRS and CDR2 is YFSETQ. CDR3 in DNA: TGCGCCAGCAGCTTGCGGGGCGGGAGTAGGGGGAATGAGCAGTTCTTC. Protein sequence: CASSLRGGSRGNEQFF.